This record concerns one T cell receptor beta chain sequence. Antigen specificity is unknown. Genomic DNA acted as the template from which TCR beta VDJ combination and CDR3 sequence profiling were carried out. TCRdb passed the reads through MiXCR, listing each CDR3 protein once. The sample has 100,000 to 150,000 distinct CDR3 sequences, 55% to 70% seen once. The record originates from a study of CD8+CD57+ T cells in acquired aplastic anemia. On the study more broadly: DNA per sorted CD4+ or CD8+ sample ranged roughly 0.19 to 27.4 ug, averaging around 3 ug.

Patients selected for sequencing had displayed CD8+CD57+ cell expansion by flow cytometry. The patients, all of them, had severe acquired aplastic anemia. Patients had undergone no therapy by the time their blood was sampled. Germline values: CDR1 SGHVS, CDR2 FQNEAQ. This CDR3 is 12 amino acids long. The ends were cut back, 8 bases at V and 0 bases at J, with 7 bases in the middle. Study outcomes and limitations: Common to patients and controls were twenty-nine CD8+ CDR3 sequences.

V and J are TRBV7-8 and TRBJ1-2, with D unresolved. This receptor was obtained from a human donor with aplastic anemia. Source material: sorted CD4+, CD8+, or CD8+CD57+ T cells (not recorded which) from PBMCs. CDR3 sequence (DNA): TGTGCCAGCCTACCAGCTAACTATGGCTACACCTTC. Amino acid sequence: CASLPANYGYTF.